The present entry profiles one TCR beta chain with its context. This sample was included in a study of blood T cell repertoires in COVID-19. Some clones are missing from TCRdb's copy, which holds only in-frame ones; the method was immunoSEQ multiplex PCR. The data show 99,000 or so clones, about four fifths seen once. The germline V gene encodes CDR1 GTSNPN and CDR2 SVGIG (reference sequence). CDR3 length: 13 amino acids. The V gene lost 1 base and the J gene lost 5 bases, with 11 bases spanning the gap. This receptor was obtained from a man in his 60s with acute or convalescent COVID-19. The rearrangement links TRBV30 to TRBJ1-1, with D possibly matching TRBD1 (5 bases). Material: peripheral blood. Written as DNA, the CDR3 is TGTGCCTGGAGTGCCGGGGGTTGGACTGAAGCTTTCTTT. Residues: CAWSAGGWTEAFF.